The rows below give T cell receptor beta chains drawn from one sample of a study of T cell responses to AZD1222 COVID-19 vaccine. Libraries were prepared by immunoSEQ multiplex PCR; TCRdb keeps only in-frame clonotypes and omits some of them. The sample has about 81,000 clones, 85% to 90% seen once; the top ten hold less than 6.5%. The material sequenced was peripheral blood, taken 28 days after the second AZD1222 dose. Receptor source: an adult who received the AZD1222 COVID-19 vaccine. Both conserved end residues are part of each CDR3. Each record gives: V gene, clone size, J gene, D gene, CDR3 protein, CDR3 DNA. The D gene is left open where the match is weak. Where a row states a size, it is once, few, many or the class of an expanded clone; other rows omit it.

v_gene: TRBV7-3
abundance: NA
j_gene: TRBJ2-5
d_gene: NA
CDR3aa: CASSLGPQETQYF
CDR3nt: TGTGCCAGCAGCTTAGGACCTCAAGAGACCCAGTACTTC

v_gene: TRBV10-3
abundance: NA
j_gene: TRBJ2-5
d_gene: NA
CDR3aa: CATLPGAGETQYF
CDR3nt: TGTGCCACTTTACCGGGGGCGGGGGAGACCCAGTACTTC

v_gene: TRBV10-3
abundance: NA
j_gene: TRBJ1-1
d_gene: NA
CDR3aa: CAISPLRQDGTEAFF
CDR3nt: TGTGCCATCAGCCCACTCCGACAGGATGGCACTGAAGCTTTCTTT

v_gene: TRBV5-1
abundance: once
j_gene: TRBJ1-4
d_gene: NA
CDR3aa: CASSRQNGLNEKLFF
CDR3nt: TGCGCCAGCAGCCGACAAAACGGCTTAAATGAAAAACTGTTTTTT

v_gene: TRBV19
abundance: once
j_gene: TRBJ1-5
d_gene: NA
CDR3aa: CASSIGTGNQPQHF
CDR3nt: TGTGCCAGTAGTATTGGTACAGGCAATCAGCCCCAGCATTTT

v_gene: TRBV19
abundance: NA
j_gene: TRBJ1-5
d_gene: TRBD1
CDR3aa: CASSIGQGMGQPQHF
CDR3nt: TGTGCCAGTAGTATCGGACAGGGGATGGGACAGCCCCAGCATTTT

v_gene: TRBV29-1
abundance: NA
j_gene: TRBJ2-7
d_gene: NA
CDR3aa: CSVERGWGLNEQYF
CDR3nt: TGCAGCGTTGAGCGGGGGTGGGGGCTGAACGAGCAGTACTTC

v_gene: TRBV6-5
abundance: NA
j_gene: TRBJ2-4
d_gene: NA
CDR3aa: CASSYSILDGKNIQYF
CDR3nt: TGTGCCAGCAGTTACTCGATTCTGGATGGCAAAAACATTCAGTACTTC

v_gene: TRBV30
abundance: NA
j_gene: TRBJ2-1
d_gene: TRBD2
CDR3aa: CAWSWTSGYNEQFF
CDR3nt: TGTGCCTGGAGTTGGACTAGCGGCTACAATGAGCAGTTCTTC

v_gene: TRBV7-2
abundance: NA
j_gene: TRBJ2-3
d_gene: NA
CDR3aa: CASSPRRGGGLTDTQYF
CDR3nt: TGTGCCAGCAGCCCGAGAAGGGGAGGAGGACTCACAGATACGCAGTATTTT

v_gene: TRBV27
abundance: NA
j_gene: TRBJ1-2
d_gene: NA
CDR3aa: CASQGSDSPSGYTF
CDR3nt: TGTGCCAGCCAGGGGTCCGATAGTCCGTCTGGCTACACCTTC

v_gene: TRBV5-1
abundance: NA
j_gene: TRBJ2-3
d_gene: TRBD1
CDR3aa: CASSLGQGFTDTQYF
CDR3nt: TGCGCCAGCAGCTTGGGACAGGGCTTCACAGATACGCAGTATTTT

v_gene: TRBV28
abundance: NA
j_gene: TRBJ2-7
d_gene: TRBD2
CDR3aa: CASSFLNGGAYEQYF
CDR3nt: TGTGCCAGCAGTTTTCTTAACGGGGGGGCCTACGAGCAGTACTTC

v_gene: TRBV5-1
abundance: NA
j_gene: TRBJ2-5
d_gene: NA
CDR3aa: CASSLALSGETQYF
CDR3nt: TGCGCCAGCAGCTTGGCGTTGTCCGGAGAGACCCAGTACTTC

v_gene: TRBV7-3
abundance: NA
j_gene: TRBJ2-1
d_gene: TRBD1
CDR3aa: CASSFGSGQGRNEQFF
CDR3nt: TGTGCCAGCAGCTTCGGCTCGGGACAGGGGAGGAATGAGCAGTTCTTC

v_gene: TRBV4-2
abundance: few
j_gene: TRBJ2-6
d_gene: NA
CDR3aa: CASSQDGVFSGANVLTF
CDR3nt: TGTGCCAGCAGCCAAGACGGGGTCTTCTCTGGGGCCAACGTCCTGACTTTC

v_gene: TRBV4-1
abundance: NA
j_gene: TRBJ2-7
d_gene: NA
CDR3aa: CASSQAHSYEQYF
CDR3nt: TGCGCCAGCAGCCAAGCCCACAGTTACGAGCAGTACTTC

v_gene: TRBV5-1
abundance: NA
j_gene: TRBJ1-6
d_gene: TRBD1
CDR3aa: CASSQQGEGSPLHF
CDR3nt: TGCGCCAGCAGCCAACAGGGGGAAGGTTCACCCCTCCACTTT

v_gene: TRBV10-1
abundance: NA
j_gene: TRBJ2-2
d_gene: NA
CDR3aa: CASSDAGPGELFF
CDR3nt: TGCGCCAGCAGTGATGCCGGGCCCGGGGAGCTGTTTTTT

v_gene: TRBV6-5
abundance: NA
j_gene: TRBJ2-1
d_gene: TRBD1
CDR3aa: CASNPTGPYEQFF
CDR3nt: TGTGCCAGCAACCCGACAGGGCCCTATGAGCAGTTCTTC

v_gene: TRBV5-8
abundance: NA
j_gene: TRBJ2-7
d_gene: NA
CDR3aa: CASSLARRNIMTATDYEQYF
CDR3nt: TGTGCCAGCAGCTTGGCAAGGAGAAACATCATGACAGCGACCGACTACGAGCAGTACTTC

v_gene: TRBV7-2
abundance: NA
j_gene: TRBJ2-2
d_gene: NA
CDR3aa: CASSRATGGELFF
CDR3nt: TGTGCCAGCAGCCGTGCCACGGGCGGGGAGCTGTTTTTT

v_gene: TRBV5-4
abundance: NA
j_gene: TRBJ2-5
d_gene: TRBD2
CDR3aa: CASSLGGELETQYF
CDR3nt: TGTGCCAGCAGCCTGGGGGGGGAGTTGGAGACCCAGTACTTC

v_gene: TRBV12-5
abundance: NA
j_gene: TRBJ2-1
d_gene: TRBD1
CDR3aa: CAPEDRDRGLRGSYNEQFF
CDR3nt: TGTGCCCCCGAAGACCGGGACAGGGGGCTAAGGGGCTCCTACAATGAGCAGTTCTTC

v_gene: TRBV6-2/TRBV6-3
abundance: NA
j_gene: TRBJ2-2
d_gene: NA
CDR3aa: CASSRALSTGELFF
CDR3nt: TGTGCCAGCAGTCGAGCGCTTAGCACCGGGGAGCTGTTTTTT

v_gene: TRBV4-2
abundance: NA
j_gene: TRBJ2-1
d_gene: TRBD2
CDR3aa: CASSPKWGAGVDYNEQFF
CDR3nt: TGTGCCAGCAGCCCAAAGTGGGGTGCGGGAGTAGATTACAATGAGCAGTTCTTC